Below, 5 T cell receptor beta chains from the same sample are listed, as sequenced in a study of cytomegalovirus exposure and HLA in healthy donors. Primers for the PCR totalled 60 Vbeta and 13 Jbeta. Some clones are missing from TCRdb's copy, which holds only in-frame ones; the method was immunoSEQ multiplex PCR. Of 150,000 to 200,000 clones in the sample, 75% to 85% are singletons; the top ten hold about 2%. The sample was PBMCs. The source of these receptors is a woman aged 25 to 45 in good health and CMV-seronegative.

The V call is TRBV1, the J call TRBJ2-1; TRBD2 is the table's D call, not checked against the DNA. TRBV1 is assigned pseudogene status. There are 15 residues in the CDR3. The DNA for the CDR3 is TGCACCAGCAGATCATTTAGCGGGGATTTCGGTGAGCAGTTCTTC. Its translation: CTSRSFSGDFGEQFF.

The J gene is TRBJ2-7, the V gene TRBV27, with 9 bases identical to TRBD2. Losses at the gene ends were 3 bases for V and 0 bases for J; bases not matched to a gene: 6. From germline, CDR1 is MNHEY and CDR2 SMNVEV (reference sequence). CDR3 length: 16 amino acids. This CDR3 reads CASSFTASGISYEQYF. The CDR3 bases are TGTGCCAGCAGTTTTACCGCTAGCGGGATCTCCTACGAGCAGTACTTC.

V gene TRBV27 combines with J gene TRBJ1-6; no reliable D call. The V gene lost 6 bases and the J gene lost 0 bases, with 12 bases spanning the gap. Germline V gene lookup returns CDR1 MNHEY and CDR2 SMNVEV (reference sequence). The CDR3 has 16 residues. The CDR3 sequence: CASSKDPSSYNSPLHF. The CDR3 bases are TGTGCCAGCAGCAAAGATCCGAGCTCCTATAATTCACCCCTCCACTTT.

The rearrangement joins TRBV7-8 to TRBJ2-5; tentative D call: TRBD1 (6 bases). The J call is doubtful: the DNA matches TRBJ2-7 better. This CDR3 has 16 amino acids. Germline V gives CDR1 SGHVS, CDR2 FQNEAQ. CDR3 bases: TGTGCCAGCAGCTCCGGACAGTCCCTTAGCTCCTACGAGCAGTACTTC. Protein product: CASSSGQSLSSYEQYF.

V gene TRBV19 combines with J gene TRBJ1-5; 7 nucleotides align to TRBD1. This CDR3 comprises 13 residues. Per the germline V gene, CDR1 is LNHDA and CDR2 is SQIVND (reference sequence). J gave up 5 bases and V 6 bases, and 4 bases lay outside the gene matches. CDR3 in amino acids: CASSRDRDQPQHF. In DNA, the CDR3 is TGTGCCAGTAGCCGGGACAGAGATCAGCCCCAGCATTTT. Filled out from reference TRBV19 and TRBJ1-5, the complete variable domain reads DGGITQSPKYLFRKEGQNVTLSCEQNLNHDAMYWYRQDPGQGLRLIYYSQIVNDFQKGDIAEGYSVSREKKESFPLTVTSAQKNPTAFYLCASSRDRDQPQHFGDGTRLSIL.